The subject of this entry is one T cell receptor (beta chain). Its antigen is currently unknown. Per the germline V gene, CDR1 is MNHEY and CDR2 is SMNVEV (reference sequence). The CDR3 consists of 16 residues. V was pared by 6 bases and J by 7 bases, with 19 bases between. TCRdb re-called the 5' RACE reads through MiXCR, storing one row per CDR3 protein. The sample has 300,000 or so distinct CDR3 sequences, 13% seen once. These data originate in a study of T cells after yellow fever vaccination. Study observations and caveats: Repertoires obtained by FACS sorting could include abundant clonotypes that entered as contaminants from the bulk population.

J is TRBJ1-6 and V is TRBV27; no definite D call. Sequencing was performed on CD4+ T cells sorted from PBMCs, taken 45 days after the yellow fever booster vaccination. The TCR comes from a man in his thirties or forties who received the YFV17D yellow fever vaccine. CDR3 residues: CASRSPLRMRNSPLHF. CDR3 DNA: TGTGCCAGCAGGAGCCCCCTCAGAATGCGGAATTCACCCCTCCACTTT.